This paragraph reports one T cell receptor (beta chain). The clone's antigen remains unknown. There are no base qualities to consult, and no much larger clone falls within one base. The meaning of the sample's treatment or condition label: in vitro stimulation with specific CMV peptide epitopes to enrich CMV-specific T cells. The reads were generated on an Illumina HiSeq 1500. TCRdb reran the public reads through fastp at Q25 and MiXCR, keeping productive beta chains. All rows with the same CDR3 protein become a single entry with the most common DNA and genes. The sample profile shows some 940,000 distinct CDR3 sequences; around 30% of them were found once. The ten largest clones add up to roughly an eighth of the sample. The germline V gene gives CDR1 as MNHNS and CDR2 as SASEGT. V is reduced by 6 bases and J by 0 bases, leaving a spacing of 24 bases between them. The CDR3 goes from the cysteine to the phenylalanine over 19 residues. CDR3 DNA only is kept here, 57 bases in frame from base 1.

These data originate in a study of T cell repertoires in cytomegalovirus infection (dated by TCRdb to the late 2010s). Background for the entire study: Recently identified HLA-C-restricted CMV epitopes, whose presentation resists viral immunomodulation, were targeted by peptide stimulations together with well-studied HLA-B-restricted epitopes. The HLA type of each donor mattered for the analysis, because public TCR beta signatures pointed to carriage of CMV infection along with the matching HLA type. Summary of the overall study and its limitations: In both this cohort and an independent roughly 350-donor cohort, the cumulative frequency of public TCR beta family members distinguished carriers of CMV infection plus the relevant HLA type. The ex vivo response was dominated by HLA-C-restricted CMV-specific TCR beta clonotypes, which also provided the single most frequent clonotype in two of eight donors.

The rearrangement combines TRBV6-1 with TRBJ2-1, and the D gene may be TRBD2, 6 bases matching. This material consisted of cultured CD8+ T cells from PBMCs, taken from culture after CMV antigen stimulation. This receptor was identified in a human donor in good health (CMV status not recorded). Some clones in this sample may be carry-over from other donors' samples. The nucleotide sequence reads as follows: TGTGCCAGCAGCGAACATCCGATCTGGACTAAGAGCTCCTACAATGAGCAGTTCTTC. This sequence encodes CASSEHPIWTKSSYNEQFF.